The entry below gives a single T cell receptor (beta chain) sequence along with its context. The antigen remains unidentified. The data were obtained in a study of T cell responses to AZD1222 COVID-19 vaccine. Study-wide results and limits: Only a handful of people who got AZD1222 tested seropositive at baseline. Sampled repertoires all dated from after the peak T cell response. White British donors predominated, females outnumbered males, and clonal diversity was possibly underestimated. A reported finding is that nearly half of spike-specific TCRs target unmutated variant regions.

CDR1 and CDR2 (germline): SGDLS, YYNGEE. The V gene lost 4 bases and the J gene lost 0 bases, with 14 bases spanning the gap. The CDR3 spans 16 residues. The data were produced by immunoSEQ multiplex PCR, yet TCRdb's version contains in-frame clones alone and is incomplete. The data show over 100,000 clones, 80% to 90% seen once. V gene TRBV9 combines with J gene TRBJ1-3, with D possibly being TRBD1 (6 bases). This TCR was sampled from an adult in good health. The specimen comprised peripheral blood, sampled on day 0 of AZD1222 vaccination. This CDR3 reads CASSPHTGFSGNTIYF. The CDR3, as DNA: TGTGCCAGCAGCCCCCACACAGGGTTCTCTGGAAACACCATATATTTT. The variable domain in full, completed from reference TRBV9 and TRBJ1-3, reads DSGVTQTPKHLITATGQRVTLRCSPRSGDLSVYWYQQSLDQGLQFLIQYYNGEERAKGNILERFSAQQFPDLHSELNLSSLELGDSALYFCASSPHTGFSGNTIYFGEGSWLTVV.